A single sample is the source of the 15 T cell receptor beta chains below, sequenced in a study of radiotherapy plus CTLA-4 blockade in lung cancer. Assay used: immunoSEQ multiplex PCR; TCRdb lists only in-frame clones, some missing. The data contain tens of thousands of clones, approximately 86% of them singletons. The sample in question was peripheral blood, obtained from a patient treated with radiotherapy plus ipilimumab. Receptor source: a human donor with non-small cell lung cancer that progressed on radiotherapy plus ipilimumab.

V gene TRBV5-6 combines with J gene TRBJ1-2; perhaps TRBD1 as D (6 bases). V dropped 4 bases and J dropped 1 base, with 11 bases sitting between them. This CDR3 region has 14 residues. Germline-derived CDR1 and CDR2 are SGHDT and YYEEEE. The chain's CDR3 is CASSTWTVNYGYTF. CDR3 in DNA: TGTGCCAGCAGCACCTGGACAGTTAACTATGGCTACACCTTC. Variable domain in full (rest from reference TRBV5-6 and TRBJ1-2): DAGVTQSPTHLIKTRGQQVTLRCSPKSGHDTVSWYQQALGQGPQFIFQYYEEEERQRGNFPDRFSGHQFPNYSSELNVNALLLGDSALYLCASSTWTVNYGYTFGSGTRLTVV.

V gene TRBV7-2 combines with J gene TRBJ2-7; 8 nucleotides line up with TRBD2. CDR3 length: 15 amino acids. Trimming removed 1 base from V and 4 bases from J; junction bases left unmatched: 6. In germline, CDR1 is SGHTA, CDR2 FQGNSA. CDR3 in amino acids: CASSLVAGGTYEQYF. Written as DNA, the CDR3 is TGTGCCAGCAGCTTAGTGGCGGGAGGCACTTACGAGCAGTACTTC.

This sequence joins TRBV30 and TRBJ1-1; 7 bases line up with TRBD1. CDR3 size: 12 residues. The J segment lost 10 bases and the V segment lost 4 bases, leaving 9 bases of the junction unmatched. Germline V gives CDR1 GTSNPN, CDR2 SVGIG (reference sequence). CDR3 in amino acids: CAWTRTGLRAFF. The CDR3 DNA reads as TGTGCCTGGACCCGGACAGGCTTGCGAGCTTTCTTT.

The V call is TRBV6-4, the J call TRBJ2-7; the D gene is possibly TRBD1 (6 bases). V shed 2 bases and J shed 2 bases, with 10 bases lying between them. CDR1 and CDR2 from the germline V gene are MRHNA and SNTAGT. The length of the CDR3 is 14 residues. Written as DNA, the CDR3 is TGTGCCAGCAGTGACCCCGGACAGACCTACGAGCAGTACTTC. It yields the protein CASSDPGQTYEQYF.

V is TRBV28 and J is TRBJ1-5; D not resolved. The CDR3 has 15 amino acids. Germline-derived CDR1 and CDR2 are MDHEN and SYDVKM. Trimming took 4 bases from V and 3 from J, leaving 13 bases between them. CDR3 amino acids: CASSSPSSPNQPQHF. CDR3 DNA sequence: TGTGCCAGCAGTTCCCCGTCCAGTCCCAATCAGCCCCAGCATTTT.

This clone occurred a few times. The CDR3 coding sequence is TGCGCCAGCAGCTTGGACAGGGGGGGGTGGGAGACCCAGTACTTC. It encodes CASSLDRGGWETQYF. The rearrangement joins TRBV5-1 to TRBJ2-5; tentatively, D is TRBD1 (8 bases). There are 15 residues in the CDR3. CDR1 SGHRS and CDR2 YFSETQ come from the germline V gene. V was cut by 0 bases and J by 5 bases, with 14 bases left in between.

V is TRBV7-2 and J is TRBJ2-1; D unclear. V gave up 5 bases and J gave up 2 bases, with 7 bases separating them. Germline V lookup: CDR1 SGHTA, CDR2 FQGNSA. This CDR3 is built from 13 residues. CDR3 loop: CASSPGPYNEQFF. In DNA, the CDR3 is TGTGCCAGCAGCCCCGGACCCTACAATGAGCAGTTCTTC.

The rearrangement links TRBV5-1 to TRBJ2-7, with 11 bases matching TRBD1. V lost 8 bases, J lost 6 bases, and 10 bases stayed unmatched. From germline, CDR1 is SGHRS and CDR2 YFSETQ. CDR3 length: 14 amino acids. CDR3 loop: CASGMGQGVREQYF. Here the CDR3 DNA reads TGCGCCAGTGGTATGGGACAGGGGGTTCGCGAGCAGTACTTC.

V is TRBV11-2 and J is TRBJ2-3, with D unclear. Germline CDR1 reads SGHAT; CDR2 reads FQNNGV. The CDR3 length is 17 residues. Trimming cost V 1 base and J 1 base, with 15 bases left between them. The CDR3 DNA reads as TGTGCCAGCAGCTTAGTTCCTTCGGCGGTACGCACAGATACGCAGTATTTT. This codes for CASSLVPSAVRTDTQYF.

This clone was found a few times. The chain has TRBV18 and TRBJ1-5; tentative D call: TRBD1 (5 bases). The CDR3 contains 14 residues. V was shortened by 2 bases and J by 0 bases, with 5 bases between the two germline ends. Germline V lookup: CDR1 KGHSH, CDR2 LQKENI. The CDR3 DNA reads as TGTGCCAGCTCACCAGGGACTAGCAATCAGCCCCAGCATTTT. This codes for CASSPGTSNQPQHF. The whole variable domain, filled in from reference TRBV18 and TRBJ1-5, reads NAGVMQNPRHLVRRRGQEARLRCSPMKGHSHVYWYRQLPEEGLKFMVYLQKENIIDESGMPKERFSAEFPKEGPSILRIQQVVRGDSAAYFCASSPGTSNQPQHFGDGTRLSIL.

The chain uses TRBV11-2 and TRBJ2-1; TRBD1 aligns across 11 bases. CDR3 length: 14 residues. Per the germline V gene, CDR1 is SGHAT and CDR2 is FQNNGV. The ends lost 5 bases at V and 7 bases at J; junction bases unmatched: 4. The CDR3: CASSRTGGVNEQFF. The CDR3, as DNA: TGTGCCAGCAGCCGGACAGGGGGCGTGAATGAGCAGTTCTTC.

This rearrangement joins TRBV9 to TRBJ2-5, with 7 bases lining up with TRBD1. The CDR3 length is 15 residues. Germline V CDR1 and CDR2: SGDLS, YYNGEE. The V gene end was trimmed by 4 bases and the J gene end by 4 bases; junction bases not matched to a gene: 10. In DNA form, the CDR3 reads TGTGCCAGCAGCCCCTCCGGGGACAGTCGAGAGACCCAGTACTTC. Protein product: CASSPSGDSRETQYF.

The chain uses TRBV19 and TRBJ2-3; 7 positions match TRBD1. V lost 4 bases, J lost 1 base, and 5 bases stayed unmatched. CDR1 is LNHDA, CDR2 SQIVND, per germline (reference sequence). This CDR3 has 15 residues. The DNA of the CDR3 is TGTGCCAGTAGTACGACCGGGACAGGCACAGATACGCAGTATTTT. It encodes CASSTTGTGTDTQYF.

This clone appeared a single time. Written as DNA, the CDR3 is TGTGCCAGCAGCTTCCTGAACTCACCCCTCCACTTT. Its translation is CASSFLNSPLHF. This chain connects TRBV5-6 to TRBJ1-6; D gene ambiguous. This CDR3 has 12 amino acids. Germline V lookup: CDR1 SGHDT, CDR2 YYEEEE. The V gene lost 2 bases and the J gene lost 10 bases, with 7 bases spanning the gap.

DNA for the CDR3: TGTGCCAGCAGCTTAGCGCAGGGATCCGAGCAGTACTTC. Its protein is CASSLAQGSEQYF. This chain uses TRBV7-2 with TRBJ2-7; perhaps TRBD1 as D (5 bases). V lost 0 bases to trimming and J lost 6 bases, with 9 bases between them. Germline CDR1 and CDR2: SGHTA and FQGNSA. The CDR3 loop spans 13 amino acids.